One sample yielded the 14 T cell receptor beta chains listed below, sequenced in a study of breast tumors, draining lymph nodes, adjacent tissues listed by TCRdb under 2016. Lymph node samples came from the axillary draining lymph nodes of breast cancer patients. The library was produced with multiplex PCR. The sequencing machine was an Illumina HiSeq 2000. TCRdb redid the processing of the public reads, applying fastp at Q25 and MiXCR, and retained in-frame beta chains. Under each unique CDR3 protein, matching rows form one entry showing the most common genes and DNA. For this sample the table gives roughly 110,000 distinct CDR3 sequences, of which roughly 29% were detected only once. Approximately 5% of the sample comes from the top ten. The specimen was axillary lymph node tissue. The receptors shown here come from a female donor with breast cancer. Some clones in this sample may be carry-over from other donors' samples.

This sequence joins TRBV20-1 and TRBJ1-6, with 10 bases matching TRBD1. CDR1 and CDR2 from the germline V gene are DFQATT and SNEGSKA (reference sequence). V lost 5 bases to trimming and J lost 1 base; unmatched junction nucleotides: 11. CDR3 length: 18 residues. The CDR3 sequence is CSAQSGTGANSYNSPLHF. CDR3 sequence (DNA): TGCAGTGCTCAATCCGGGACAGGGGCAAATTCCTATAATTCACCCCTCCACTTT.

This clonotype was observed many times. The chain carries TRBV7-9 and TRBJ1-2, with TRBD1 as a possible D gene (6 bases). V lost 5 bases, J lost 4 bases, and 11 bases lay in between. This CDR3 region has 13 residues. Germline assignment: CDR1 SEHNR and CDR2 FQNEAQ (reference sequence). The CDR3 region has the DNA TGTGCCAGCAGCCGTAGGGGGGGCTATGGCTACACCTTC. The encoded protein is CASSRRGGYGYTF.

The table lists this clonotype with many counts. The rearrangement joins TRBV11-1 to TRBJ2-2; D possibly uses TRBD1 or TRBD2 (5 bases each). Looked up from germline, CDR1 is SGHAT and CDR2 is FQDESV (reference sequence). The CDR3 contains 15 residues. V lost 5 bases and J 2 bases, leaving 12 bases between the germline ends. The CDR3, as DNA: TGTGCCAGCAGCCTGGGACGGGAAAACACCGGGGAGCTGTTTTTT. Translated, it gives CASSLGRENTGELFF.

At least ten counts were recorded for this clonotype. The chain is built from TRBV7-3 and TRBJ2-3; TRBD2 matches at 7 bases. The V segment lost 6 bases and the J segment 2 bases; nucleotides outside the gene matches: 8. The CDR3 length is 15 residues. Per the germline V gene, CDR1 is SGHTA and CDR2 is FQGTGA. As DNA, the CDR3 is TGTGCCAGCAGGTCCGGGGGGACCTCCACAGATACGCAGTATTTT. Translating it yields CASRSGGTSTDTQYF.

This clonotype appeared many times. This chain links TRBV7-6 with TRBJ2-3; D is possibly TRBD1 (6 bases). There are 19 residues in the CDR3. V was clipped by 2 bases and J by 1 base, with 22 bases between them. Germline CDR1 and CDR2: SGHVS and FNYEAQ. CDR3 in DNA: TGTGCCAGCAGCTTAATAGTCCCACCAGGGGTGGTGGGCACAGATACGCAGTATTTT. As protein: CASSLIVPPGVVGTDTQYF.

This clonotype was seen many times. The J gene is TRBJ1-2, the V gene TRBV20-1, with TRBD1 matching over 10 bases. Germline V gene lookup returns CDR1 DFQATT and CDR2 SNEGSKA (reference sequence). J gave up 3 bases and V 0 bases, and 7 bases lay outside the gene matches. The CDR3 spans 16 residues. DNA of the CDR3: TGCAGTGCTAGAGATCGTGACAGGGGGCCCTACTATGGCTACACCTTC. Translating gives CSARDRDRGPYYGYTF.

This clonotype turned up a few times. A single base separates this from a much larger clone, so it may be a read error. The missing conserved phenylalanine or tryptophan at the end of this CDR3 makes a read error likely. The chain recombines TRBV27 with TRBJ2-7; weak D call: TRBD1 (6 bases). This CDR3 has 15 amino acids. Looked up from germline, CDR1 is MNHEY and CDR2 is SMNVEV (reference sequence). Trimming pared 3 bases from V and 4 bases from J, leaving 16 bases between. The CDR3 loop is CASSLYPQGLYEQYL. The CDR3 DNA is TGTGCCAGCAGTTTGTACCCACAGGGTCTATACGAGCAGTACCTC.

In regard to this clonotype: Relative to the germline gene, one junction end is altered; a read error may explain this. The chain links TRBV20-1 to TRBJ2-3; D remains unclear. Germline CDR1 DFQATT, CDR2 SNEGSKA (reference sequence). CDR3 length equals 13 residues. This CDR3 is CSARVRNADAQYF. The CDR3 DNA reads TGCAGCGCTAGAGTAAGGAACGCAGATGCGCAGTATTTT.

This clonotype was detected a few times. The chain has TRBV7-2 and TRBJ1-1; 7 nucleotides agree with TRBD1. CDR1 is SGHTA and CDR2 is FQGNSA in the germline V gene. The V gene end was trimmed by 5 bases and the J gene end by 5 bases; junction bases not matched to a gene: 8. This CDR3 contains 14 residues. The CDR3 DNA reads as TGTGCCAGCAGCCCAGGGGGATCGTGGACTGAAGCTTTCTTT. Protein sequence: CASSPGGSWTEAFF.

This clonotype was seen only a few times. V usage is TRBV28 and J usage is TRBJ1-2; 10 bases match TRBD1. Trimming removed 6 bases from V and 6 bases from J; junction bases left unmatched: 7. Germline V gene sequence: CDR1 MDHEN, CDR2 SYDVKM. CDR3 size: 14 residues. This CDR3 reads CASSLDRGTHGYTF. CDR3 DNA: TGTGCCAGCAGCTTGGACAGGGGGACCCATGGCTACACCTTC.

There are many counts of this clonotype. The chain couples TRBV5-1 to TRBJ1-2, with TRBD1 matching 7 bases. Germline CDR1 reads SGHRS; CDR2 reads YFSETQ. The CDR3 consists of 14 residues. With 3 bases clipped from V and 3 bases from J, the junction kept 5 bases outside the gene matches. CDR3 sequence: CASSSRGSDYGYTF. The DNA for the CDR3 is TGCGCCAGCAGCTCCAGGGGGAGTGACTATGGCTACACCTTC.

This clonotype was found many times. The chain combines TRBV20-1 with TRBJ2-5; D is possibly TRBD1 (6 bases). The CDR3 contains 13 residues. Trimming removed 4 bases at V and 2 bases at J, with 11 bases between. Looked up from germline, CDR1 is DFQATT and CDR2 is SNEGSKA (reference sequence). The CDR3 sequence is CSANPTGQETQYF. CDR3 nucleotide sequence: TGCAGTGCTAACCCGACAGGTCAAGAGACCCAGTACTTC.

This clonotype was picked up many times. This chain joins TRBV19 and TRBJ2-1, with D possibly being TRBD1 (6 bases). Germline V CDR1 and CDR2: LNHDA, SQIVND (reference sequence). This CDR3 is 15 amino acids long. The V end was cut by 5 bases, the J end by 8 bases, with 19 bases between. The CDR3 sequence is CASSFGQLGSDEQFF. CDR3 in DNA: TGTGCCAGTAGTTTTGGACAGCTGGGGTCGGATGAGCAGTTCTTC.

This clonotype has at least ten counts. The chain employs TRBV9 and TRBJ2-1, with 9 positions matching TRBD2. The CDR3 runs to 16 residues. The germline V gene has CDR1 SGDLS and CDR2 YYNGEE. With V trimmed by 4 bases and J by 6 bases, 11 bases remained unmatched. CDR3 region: CASSPPSGGHFNEQFF. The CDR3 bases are TGTGCCAGCAGCCCACCCAGCGGGGGGCACTTCAATGAGCAGTTCTTC. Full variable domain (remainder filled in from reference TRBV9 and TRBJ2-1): DSGVTQTPKHLITATGQRVTLRCSPRSGDLSVYWYQQSLDQGLQFLIQYYNGEERAKGNILERFSAQQFPDLHSELNLSSLELGDSALYFCASSPPSGGHFNEQFFGPGTRLTVL.